This T cell receptor (beta chain) came from a study of shared T cell receptors in the human thymus. V gave up 4 bases and J gave up 5 bases, with 21 bases separating them. This CDR3 region has 17 residues. Germline CDR1 reads SGHVS; CDR2 reads FNYEAQ. Sequencing was performed with immunoSEQ multiplex PCR; in TCRdb, only in-frame clones are kept and a portion is missing. The sample includes under 450,000 clones, approximately 95% of them seen just once. V is TRBV7-6 and J is TRBJ2-1; D is perhaps TRBD2 (5 bases). The TCR originated in a human donor. The sequencing sample was made of thymocytes. The DNA for the CDR3 is TGTGCCAGCAGCTACGTTGAGGAGGACGGTGGGGACAATGAGCAGTTCTTC. Translating it yields CASSYVEEDGGDNEQFF.